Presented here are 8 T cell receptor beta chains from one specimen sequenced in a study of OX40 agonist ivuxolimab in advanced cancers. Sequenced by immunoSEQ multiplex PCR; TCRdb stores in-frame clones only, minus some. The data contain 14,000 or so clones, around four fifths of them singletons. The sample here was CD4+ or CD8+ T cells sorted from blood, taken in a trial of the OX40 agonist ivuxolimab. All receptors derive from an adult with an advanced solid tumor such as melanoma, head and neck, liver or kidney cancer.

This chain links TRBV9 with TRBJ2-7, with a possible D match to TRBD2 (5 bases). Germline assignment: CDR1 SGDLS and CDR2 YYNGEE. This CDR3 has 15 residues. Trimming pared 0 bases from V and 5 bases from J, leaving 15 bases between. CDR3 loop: CASSVVPGSTHEQYF. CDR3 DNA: TGTGCCAGCAGCGTAGTCCCGGGATCGACCCACGAGCAGTACTTC.

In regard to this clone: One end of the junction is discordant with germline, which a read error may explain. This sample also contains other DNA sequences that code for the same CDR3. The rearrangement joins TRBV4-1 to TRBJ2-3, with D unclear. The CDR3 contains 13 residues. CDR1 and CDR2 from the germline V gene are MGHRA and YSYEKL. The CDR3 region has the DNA TGCGCTAGCAGCCCTGGATCCACAGATACGCAGTATTTT. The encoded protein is CASSPGSTDTQYF.

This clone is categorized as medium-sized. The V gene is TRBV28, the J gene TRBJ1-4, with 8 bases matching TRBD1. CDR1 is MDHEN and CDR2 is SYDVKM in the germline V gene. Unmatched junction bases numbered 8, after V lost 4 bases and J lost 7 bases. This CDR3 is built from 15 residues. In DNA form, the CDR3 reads TGTGCCAGCAGTTCCCACAGGGGGATTGGTGAAAAACTGTTTTTT. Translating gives CASSSHRGIGEKLFF.

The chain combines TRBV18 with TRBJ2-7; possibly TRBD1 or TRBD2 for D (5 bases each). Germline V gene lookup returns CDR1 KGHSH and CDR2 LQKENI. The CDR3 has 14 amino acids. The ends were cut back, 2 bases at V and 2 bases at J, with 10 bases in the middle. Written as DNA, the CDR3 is TGTGCCAGCTCACCAAGGGACGGGACCTACGAGCAGTACTTC. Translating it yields CASSPRDGTYEQYF. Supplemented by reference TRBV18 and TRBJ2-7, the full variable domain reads NAGVMQNPRHLVRRRGQEARLRCSPMKGHSHVYWYRQLPEEGLKFMVYLQKENIIDESGMPKERFSAEFPKEGPSILRIQQVVRGDSAAYFCASSPRDGTYEQYFGPGTRLTVT.

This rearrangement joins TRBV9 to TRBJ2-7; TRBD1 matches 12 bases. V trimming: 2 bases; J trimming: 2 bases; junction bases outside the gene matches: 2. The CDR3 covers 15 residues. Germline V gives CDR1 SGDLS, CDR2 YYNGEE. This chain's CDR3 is CASSVGTGGPYEQYF. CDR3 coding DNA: TGTGCCAGCAGCGTGGGGACAGGGGGCCCCTACGAGCAGTACTTC. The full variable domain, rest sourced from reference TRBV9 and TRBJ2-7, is DSGVTQTPKHLITATGQRVTLRCSPRSGDLSVYWYQQSLDQGLQFLIQYYNGEERAKGNILERFSAQQFPDLHSELNLSSLELGDSALYFCASSVGTGGPYEQYFGPGTRLTVT.

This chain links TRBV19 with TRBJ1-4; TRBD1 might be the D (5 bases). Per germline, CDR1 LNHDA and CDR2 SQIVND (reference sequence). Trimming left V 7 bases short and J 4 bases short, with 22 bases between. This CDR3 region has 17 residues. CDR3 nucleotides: TGTGCCAGTACCATATCCTTTCTCAGGGCGGATAATGAAAAACTGTTTTTT. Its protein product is CASTISFLRADNEKLFF.

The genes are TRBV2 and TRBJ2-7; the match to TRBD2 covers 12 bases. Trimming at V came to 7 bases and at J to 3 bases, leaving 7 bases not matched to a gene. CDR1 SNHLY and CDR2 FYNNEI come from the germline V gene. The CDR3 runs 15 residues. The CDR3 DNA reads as TGTGCCAGCATAATGCTAGCGGGGGGGGACTACGAGCAGTACTTC. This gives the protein CASIMLAGGDYEQYF. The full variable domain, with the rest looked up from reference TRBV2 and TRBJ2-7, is EPEVTQTPSHQVTQMGQEVILRCVPISNHLYFYWYRQILGQKVEFLVSFYNNEISEKSEIFDDQFSVERPDGSNFTLKIRSTKLEDSAMYFCASIMLAGGDYEQYFGPGTRLTVT.

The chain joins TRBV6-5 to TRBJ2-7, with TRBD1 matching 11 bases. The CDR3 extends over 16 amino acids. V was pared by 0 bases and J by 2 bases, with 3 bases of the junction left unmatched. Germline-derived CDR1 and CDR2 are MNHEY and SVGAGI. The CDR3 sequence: CASSYSGTGGAYEQYF. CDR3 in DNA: TGTGCCAGCAGTTACTCGGGGACAGGGGGGGCCTACGAGCAGTACTTC.